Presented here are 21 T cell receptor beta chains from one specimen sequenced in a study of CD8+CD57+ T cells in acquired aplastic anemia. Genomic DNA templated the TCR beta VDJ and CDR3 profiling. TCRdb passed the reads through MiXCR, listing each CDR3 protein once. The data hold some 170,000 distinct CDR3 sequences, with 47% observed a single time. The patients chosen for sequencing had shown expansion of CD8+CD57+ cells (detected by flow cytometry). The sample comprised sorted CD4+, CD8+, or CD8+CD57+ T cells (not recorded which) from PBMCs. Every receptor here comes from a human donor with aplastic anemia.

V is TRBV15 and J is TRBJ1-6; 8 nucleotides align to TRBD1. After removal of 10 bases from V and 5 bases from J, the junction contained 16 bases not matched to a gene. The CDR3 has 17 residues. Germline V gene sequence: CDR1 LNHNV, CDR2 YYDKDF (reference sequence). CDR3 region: CAISSGGTLLNNSPLHF. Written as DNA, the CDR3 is TGTGCCATCTCCTCAGGGGGCACCCTACTAAATAATTCACCCCTCCACTTT.

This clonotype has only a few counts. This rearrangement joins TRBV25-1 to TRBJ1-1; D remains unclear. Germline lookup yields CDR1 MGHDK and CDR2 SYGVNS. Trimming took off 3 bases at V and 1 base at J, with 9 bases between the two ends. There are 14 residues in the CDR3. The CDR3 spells CASSDYDPNTEAFF. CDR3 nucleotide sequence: TGTGCCAGCAGTGACTACGACCCGAACACTGAAGCTTTCTTT.

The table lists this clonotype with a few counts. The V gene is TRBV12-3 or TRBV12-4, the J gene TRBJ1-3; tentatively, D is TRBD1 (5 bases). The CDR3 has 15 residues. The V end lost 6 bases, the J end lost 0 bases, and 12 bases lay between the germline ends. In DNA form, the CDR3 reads TGTGCCAGCAGCCCAGACAGTGCCTCTGGAAACACCATATATTTT. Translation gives CASSPDSASGNTIYF.

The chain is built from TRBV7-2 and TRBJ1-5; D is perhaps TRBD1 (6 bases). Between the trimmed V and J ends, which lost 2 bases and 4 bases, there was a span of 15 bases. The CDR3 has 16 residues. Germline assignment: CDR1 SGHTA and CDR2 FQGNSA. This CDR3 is CASSLSQGYLNQPQHF. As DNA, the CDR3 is TGTGCCAGCAGCTTAAGCCAGGGGTATTTGAATCAGCCCCAGCATTTT.

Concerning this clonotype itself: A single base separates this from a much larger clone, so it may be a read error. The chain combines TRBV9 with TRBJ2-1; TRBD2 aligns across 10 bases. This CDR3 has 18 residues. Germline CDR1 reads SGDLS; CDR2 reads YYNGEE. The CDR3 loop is CASSGGASGGSSYDEQFF. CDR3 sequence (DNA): TGTGCCAGCAGCGGAGGGGCTAGCGGGGGTAGCTCCTACGATGAGCAGTTCTTC.

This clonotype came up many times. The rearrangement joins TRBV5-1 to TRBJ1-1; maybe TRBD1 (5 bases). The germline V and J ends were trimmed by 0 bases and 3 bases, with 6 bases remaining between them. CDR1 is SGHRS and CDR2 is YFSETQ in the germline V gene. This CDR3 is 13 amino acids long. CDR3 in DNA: TGCGCCAGCAGCTTGGGAGGGGACACTGAAGCTTTCTTT. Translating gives CASSLGGDTEAFF. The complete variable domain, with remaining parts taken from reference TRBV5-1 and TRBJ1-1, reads KAGVTQTPRYLIKTRGQQVTLSCSPISGHRSVSWYQQTPGQGLQFLFEYFSETQRNKGNFPGRFSGRQFSNSRSEMNVSTLELGDSALYLCASSLGGDTEAFFGQGTRLTVV.

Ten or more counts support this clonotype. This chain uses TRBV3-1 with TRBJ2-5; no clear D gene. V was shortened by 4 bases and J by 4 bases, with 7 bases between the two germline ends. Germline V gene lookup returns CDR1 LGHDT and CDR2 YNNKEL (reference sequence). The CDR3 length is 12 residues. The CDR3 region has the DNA TGTGCCAGCAGCCCCCTAGGAGAGACCCAGTACTTC. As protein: CASSPLGETQYF.

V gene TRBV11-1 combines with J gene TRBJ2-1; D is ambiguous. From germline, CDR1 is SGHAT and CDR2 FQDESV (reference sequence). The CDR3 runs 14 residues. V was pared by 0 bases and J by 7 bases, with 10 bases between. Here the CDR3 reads CASSLAPILNEQFF. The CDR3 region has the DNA TGTGCCAGCAGCTTAGCCCCTATCCTTAATGAGCAGTTCTTC.

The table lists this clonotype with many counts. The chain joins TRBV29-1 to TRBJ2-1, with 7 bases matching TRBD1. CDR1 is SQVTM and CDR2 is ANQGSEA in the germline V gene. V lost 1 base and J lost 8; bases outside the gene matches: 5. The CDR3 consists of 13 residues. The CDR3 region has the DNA TGCAGCGTTGAAGGGGCAGGGGGTGATGAGCAGTTCTTC. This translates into CSVEGAGGDEQFF.

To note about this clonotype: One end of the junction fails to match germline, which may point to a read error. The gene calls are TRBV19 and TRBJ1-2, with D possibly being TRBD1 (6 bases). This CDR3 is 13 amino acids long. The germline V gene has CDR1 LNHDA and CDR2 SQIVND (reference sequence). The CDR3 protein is CASSFRGSDGDTF. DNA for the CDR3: TGTGCCAGTAGCTTCAGGGGCTCGGATGGCGACACCTTC. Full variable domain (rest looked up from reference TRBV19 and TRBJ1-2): DGGITQSPKYLFRKEGQNVTLSCEQNLNHDAMYWYRQDPGQGLRLIYYSQIVNDFQKGDIAEGYSVSREKKESFPLTVTSAQKNPTAFYLCASSFRGSDGDTFGSGTRLTVV.

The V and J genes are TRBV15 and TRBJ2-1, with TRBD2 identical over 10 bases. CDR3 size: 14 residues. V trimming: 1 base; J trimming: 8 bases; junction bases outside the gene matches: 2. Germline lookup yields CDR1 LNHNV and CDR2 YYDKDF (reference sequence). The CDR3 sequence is CATSRVTSGDEQFF. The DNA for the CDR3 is TGTGCCACCAGCAGAGTCACTAGCGGGGATGAGCAGTTCTTC.

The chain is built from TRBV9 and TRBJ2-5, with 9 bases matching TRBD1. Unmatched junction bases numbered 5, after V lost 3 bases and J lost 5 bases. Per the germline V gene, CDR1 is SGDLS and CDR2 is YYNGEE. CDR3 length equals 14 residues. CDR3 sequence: CASSATGGGETQYF. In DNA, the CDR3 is TGTGCCAGCAGCGCAACAGGGGGCGGGGAGACCCAGTACTTC.

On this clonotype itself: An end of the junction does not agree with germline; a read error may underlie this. DNA for the CDR3: TGTGCTAGCAGCTTAGCAGAAAATCAGCCCCAGCATTTT. As protein: CASSLAENQPQHF. The V call is TRBV7-7, the J call TRBJ1-5; D not certain. The germline V gene encodes CDR1 SSHAT and CDR2 FNYEAQ (reference sequence). CDR3 length: 13 amino acids.

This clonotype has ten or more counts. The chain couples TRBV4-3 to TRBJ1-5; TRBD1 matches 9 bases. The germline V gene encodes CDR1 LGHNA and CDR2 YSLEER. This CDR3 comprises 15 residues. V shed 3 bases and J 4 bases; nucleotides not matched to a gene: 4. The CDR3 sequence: CASSQLQGANQPQHF. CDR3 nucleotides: TGCGCCAGCAGCCAGTTACAGGGGGCAAATCAGCCCCAGCATTTT.

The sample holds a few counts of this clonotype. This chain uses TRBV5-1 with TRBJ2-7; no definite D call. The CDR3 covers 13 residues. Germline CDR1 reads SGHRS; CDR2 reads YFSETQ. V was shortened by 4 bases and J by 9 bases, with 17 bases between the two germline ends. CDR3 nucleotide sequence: TGCGCCAGCAGCGATAATCTCGGCTCGGGGCAGTACTTC. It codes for CASSDNLGSGQYF. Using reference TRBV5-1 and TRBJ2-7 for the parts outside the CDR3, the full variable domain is KAGVTQTPRYLIKTRGQQVTLSCSPISGHRSVSWYQQTPGQGLQFLFEYFSETQRNKGNFPGRFSGRQFSNSRSEMNVSTLELGDSALYLCASSDNLGSGQYFGPGTRLTVT.

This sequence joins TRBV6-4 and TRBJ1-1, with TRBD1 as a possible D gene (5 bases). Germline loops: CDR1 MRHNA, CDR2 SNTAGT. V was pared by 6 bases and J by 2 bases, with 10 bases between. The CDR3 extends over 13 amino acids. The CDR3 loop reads CASRRGFNTEAFF. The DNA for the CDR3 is TGTGCCAGCAGGAGGGGATTCAACACTGAAGCTTTCTTT.

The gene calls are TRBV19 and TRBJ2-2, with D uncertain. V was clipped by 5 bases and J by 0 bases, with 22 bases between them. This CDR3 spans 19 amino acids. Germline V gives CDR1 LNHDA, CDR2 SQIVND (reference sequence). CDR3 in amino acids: CASSPYLLGSHANTGELFF. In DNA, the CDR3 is TGTGCCAGTAGTCCTTACCTCCTAGGTAGCCACGCGAACACCGGGGAGCTGTTTTTT.

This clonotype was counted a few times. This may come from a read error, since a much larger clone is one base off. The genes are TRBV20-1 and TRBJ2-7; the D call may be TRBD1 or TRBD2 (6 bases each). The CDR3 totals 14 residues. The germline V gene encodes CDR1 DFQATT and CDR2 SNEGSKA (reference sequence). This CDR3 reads CSTRGGPGAGEQYF. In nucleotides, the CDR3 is TGCAGTACTAGGGGTGGACCGGGGGCTGGGGAGCAGTACTTC.

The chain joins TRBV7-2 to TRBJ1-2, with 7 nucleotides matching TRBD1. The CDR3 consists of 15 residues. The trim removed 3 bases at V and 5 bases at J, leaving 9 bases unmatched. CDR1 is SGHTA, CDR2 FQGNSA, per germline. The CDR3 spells CASSFGDSVLYGYTF. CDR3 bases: TGTGCCAGCAGCTTTGGGGACAGCGTCCTATATGGCTACACCTTC. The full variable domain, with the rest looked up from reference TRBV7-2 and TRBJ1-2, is GAGVSQSPSNKVTEKGKDVELRCDPISGHTALYWYRQSLGQGLEFLIYFQGNSAPDKSGLPSDRFSAERTGGSVSTLTIQRTQQEDSAVYLCASSFGDSVLYGYTFGSGTRLTVV.

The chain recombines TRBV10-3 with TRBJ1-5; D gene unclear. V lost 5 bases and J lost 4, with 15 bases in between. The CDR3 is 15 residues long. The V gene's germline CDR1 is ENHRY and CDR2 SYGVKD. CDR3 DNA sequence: TGTGCCATCAGTTTGGGCGGTTTTTCTAATCAGCCCCAGCATTTT. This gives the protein CAISLGGFSNQPQHF.

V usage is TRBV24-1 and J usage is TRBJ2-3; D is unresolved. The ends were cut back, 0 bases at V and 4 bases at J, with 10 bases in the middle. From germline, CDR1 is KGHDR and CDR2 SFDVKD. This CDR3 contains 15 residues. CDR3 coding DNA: TGTGCCACCAGTGATTTGACCCAACACGCAGATACGCAGTATTTT. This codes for CATSDLTQHADTQYF.